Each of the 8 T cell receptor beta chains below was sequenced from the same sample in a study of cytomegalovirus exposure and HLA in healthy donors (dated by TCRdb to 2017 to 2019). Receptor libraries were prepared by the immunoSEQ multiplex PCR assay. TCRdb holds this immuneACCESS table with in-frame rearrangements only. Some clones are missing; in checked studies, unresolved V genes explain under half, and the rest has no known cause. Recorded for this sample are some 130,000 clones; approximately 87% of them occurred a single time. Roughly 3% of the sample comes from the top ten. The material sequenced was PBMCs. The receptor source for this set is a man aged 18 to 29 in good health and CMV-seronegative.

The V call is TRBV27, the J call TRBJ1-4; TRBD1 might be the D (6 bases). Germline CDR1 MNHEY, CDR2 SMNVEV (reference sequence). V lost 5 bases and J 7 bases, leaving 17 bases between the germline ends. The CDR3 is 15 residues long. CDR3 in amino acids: CASSIRQAPVEKLFF. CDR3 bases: TGTGCCAGCAGTATAAGACAGGCACCCGTTGAAAAACTGTTTTTT.

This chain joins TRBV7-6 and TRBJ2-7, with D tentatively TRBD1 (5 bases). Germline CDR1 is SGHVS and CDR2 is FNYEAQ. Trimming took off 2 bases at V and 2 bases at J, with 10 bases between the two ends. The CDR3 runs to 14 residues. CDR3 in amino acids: CASSLQGTAYEQYF. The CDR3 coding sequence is TGTGCCAGCAGCTTACAGGGAACTGCCTACGAGCAGTACTTC.

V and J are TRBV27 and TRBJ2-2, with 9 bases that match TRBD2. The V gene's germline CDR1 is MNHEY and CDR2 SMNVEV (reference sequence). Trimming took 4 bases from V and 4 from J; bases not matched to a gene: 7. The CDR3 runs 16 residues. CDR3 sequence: CASSSAGGLFTGELFF. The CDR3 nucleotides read TGTGCCAGCAGTTCCGCGGGGGGGCTTTTCACCGGGGAGCTGTTTTTT.

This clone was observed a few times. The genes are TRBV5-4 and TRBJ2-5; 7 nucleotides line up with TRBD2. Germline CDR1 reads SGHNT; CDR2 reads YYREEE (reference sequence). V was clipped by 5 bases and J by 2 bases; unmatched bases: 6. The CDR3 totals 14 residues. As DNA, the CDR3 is TGTGCCAGCAGTCTCACAGCGGGGCAAGAGACCCAGTACTTC. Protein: CASSLTAGQETQYF.

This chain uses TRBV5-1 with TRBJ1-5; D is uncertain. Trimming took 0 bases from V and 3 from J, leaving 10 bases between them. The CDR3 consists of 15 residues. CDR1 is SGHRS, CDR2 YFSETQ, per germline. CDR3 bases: TGCGCCAGCAGCTTGGGTCCTCCCCCCAATCAGCCCCAGCATTTT. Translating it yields CASSLGPPPNQPQHF. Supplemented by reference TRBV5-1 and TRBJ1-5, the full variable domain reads KAGVTQTPRYLIKTRGQQVTLSCSPISGHRSVSWYQQTPGQGLQFLFEYFSETQRNKGNFPGRFSGRQFSNSRSEMNVSTLELGDSALYLCASSLGPPPNQPQHFGDGTRLSIL.

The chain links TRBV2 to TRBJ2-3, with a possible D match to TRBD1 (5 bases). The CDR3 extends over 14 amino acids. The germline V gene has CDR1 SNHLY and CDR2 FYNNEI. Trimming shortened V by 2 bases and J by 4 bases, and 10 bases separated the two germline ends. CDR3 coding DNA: TGTGCCAGCAGTGAAATAACAGGATCAGATACGCAGTATTTT. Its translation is CASSEITGSDTQYF. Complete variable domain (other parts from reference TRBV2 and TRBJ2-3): EPEVTQTPSHQVTQMGQEVILRCVPISNHLYFYWYRQILGQKVEFLVSFYNNEISEKSEIFDDQFSVERPDGSNFTLKIRSTKLEDSAMYFCASSEITGSDTQYFGPGTRLTVL.

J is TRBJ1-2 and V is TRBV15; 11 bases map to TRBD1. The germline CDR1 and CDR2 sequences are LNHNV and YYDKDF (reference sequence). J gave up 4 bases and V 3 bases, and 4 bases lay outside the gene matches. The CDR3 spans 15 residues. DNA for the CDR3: TGTGCCACCAGCAGGGGGACAGGGGGATTCTATGGCTACACCTTC. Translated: CATSRGTGGFYGYTF.

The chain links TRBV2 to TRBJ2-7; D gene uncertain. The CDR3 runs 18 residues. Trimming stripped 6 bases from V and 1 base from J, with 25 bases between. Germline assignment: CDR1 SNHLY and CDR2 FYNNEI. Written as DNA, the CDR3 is TGTGCCAGCAGCCAGAAGATACCCAGCCAGGCCCGTTCCTACGAGCAGTACTTC. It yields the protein CASSQKIPSQARSYEQYF. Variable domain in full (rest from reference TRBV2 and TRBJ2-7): EPEVTQTPSHQVTQMGQEVILRCVPISNHLYFYWYRQILGQKVEFLVSFYNNEISEKSEIFDDQFSVERPDGSNFTLKIRSTKLEDSAMYFCASSQKIPSQARSYEQYFGPGTRLTVT.